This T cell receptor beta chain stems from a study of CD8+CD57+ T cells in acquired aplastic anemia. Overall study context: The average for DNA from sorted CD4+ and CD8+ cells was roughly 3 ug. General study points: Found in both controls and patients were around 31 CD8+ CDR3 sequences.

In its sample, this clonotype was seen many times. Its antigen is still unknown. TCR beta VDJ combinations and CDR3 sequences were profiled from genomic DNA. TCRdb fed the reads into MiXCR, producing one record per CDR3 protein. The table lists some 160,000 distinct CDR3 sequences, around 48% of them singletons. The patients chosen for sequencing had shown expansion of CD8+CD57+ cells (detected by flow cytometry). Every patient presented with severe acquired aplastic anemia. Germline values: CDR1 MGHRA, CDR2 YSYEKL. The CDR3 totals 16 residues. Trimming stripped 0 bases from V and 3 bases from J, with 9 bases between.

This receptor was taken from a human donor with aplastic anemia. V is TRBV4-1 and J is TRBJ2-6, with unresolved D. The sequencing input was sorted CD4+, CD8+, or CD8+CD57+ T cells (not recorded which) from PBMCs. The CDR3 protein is CASSQDDLSGANVLTF. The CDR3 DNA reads TGCGCCAGCAGCCAAGACGATCTAAGTGGGGCCAACGTCCTGACTTTC.